Following are 14 T cell receptor beta chains from one sample sequenced in a study of cytomegalovirus exposure and HLA in healthy donors. Amplification used 60 Vbeta primers and 13 Jbeta primers. TCRdb's table, derived via immunoSEQ multiplex PCR, lists solely in-frame clones and lacks some. The sample consists of 180,000 or so clones, more than 70% of them appearing once. Sample: PBMCs. These receptors were taken from a male donor in good health and CMV-seronegative.

The CDR3 is CASSQADAGALRALLSYEQYF. The CDR3 region has the DNA TGTGCCAGCAGCCAAGCGGATGCGGGAGCATTAAGGGCGTTGTTGTCCTACGAGCAGTACTTC. This rearrangement joins TRBV14 to TRBJ2-7, with 7 bases lining up with TRBD2. In germline, CDR1 is SGHDN, CDR2 FVKESK. Unmatched junction bases numbered 22, after V lost 1 base and J lost 1 base. This CDR3 has 21 residues.

V and J are TRBV5-1 and TRBJ2-2; 8 nucleotides match TRBD2. This CDR3 spans 15 amino acids. The ends lost 4 bases at V and 5 bases at J; junction bases unmatched: 7. The germline gives CDR1 SGHRS, CDR2 YFSETQ. CDR3 nucleotide sequence: TGCGCCAGCAGCCCGGGGGGGGAAGTGACCGGGGAGCTGTTTTTT. Its protein product is CASSPGGEVTGELFF.

J is TRBJ2-5 and V is TRBV10-3; D not certain. Between the trimmed V and J ends, which lost 6 bases and 3 bases, there was a span of 5 bases. CDR1 is ENHRY, CDR2 SYGVKD, per germline. The CDR3 runs to 11 residues. CDR3 sequence reads: CAISYKETQYF. The CDR3, as DNA: TGTGCCATCAGCTATAAAGAGACCCAGTACTTC.

This chain joins TRBV7-7 and TRBJ2-5; TRBD2 agrees at 8 bases. This CDR3 has 14 residues. Germline V lookup: CDR1 SSHAT, CDR2 FNYEAQ (reference sequence). The junction had 7 bases not matched to a gene; V was cut back by 5 bases and J by 5 bases. The CDR3 region is CASSTGLAGETQYF. The CDR3 coding sequence is TGTGCCAGCAGCACCGGACTAGCCGGGGAGACCCAGTACTTC.

The chain combines TRBV2 with TRBJ1-5, with a possible D match to TRBD1 (5 bases). This CDR3 contains 14 residues. With 8 bases removed from V and 4 bases from J, the gap between germline ends came to 15 bases. CDR1 and CDR2 from the germline V gene are SNHLY and FYNNEI. The CDR3 DNA follows: TGTGCCAGCTTGCGGGACGGAAGAAATCAGCCCCAGCATTTT. It translates to CASLRDGRNQPQHF.

V is TRBV6-5 and J is TRBJ1-3, with D uncertain. The CDR3 is 15 amino acids. Trimming removed 0 bases at V and 4 bases at J, with 10 bases between. Germline CDR1 and CDR2: MNHEY and SVGAGI. The CDR3 here is CASSYSRPPGNTIYF. The CDR3 DNA sequence: TGTGCCAGCAGTTACTCGAGGCCTCCGGGAAACACCATATATTTT.

In its sample, this clone was seen a few times. The rearrangement joins TRBV2 to TRBJ2-7, with TRBD2 matching 12 bases. After removal of 6 bases from V and 1 base from J, the junction contained 1 base not matched to a gene. Germline lookup yields CDR1 SNHLY and CDR2 FYNNEI. The CDR3 is 14 amino acids. CDR3 amino acids: CASRTSGGSYEQYF. The CDR3 DNA follows: TGTGCCAGCAGGACTAGCGGGGGATCCTACGAGCAGTACTTC. The full variable domain, in which reference TRBV2 and TRBJ2-7 provide the parts outside the CDR3, is EPEVTQTPSHQVTQMGQEVILRCVPISNHLYFYWYRQILGQKVEFLVSFYNNEISEKSEIFDDQFSVERPDGSNFTLKIRSTKLEDSAMYFCASRTSGGSYEQYFGPGTRLTVT.

The chain uses TRBV10-1 and TRBJ1-1; D gene uncertain. The germline gives CDR1 WNHNN, CDR2 SYGVQD (reference sequence). V was clipped by 9 bases and J by 4 bases, with 6 bases between them. The CDR3 is 10 amino acids. The CDR3 nucleotides are TGCGCCAGGGAGGTCACTGAAGCTTTCTTT. Its translation: CAREVTEAFF.

On this clone itself: Other DNA variants within this sample encode the same CDR3. DNA for the CDR3: TGTGCAAGTCGCTTAGCCCTTCTGCGGGACCCTCTGGTGAACATTCAGTACTTC. Translation gives CASRLALLRDPLVNIQYF. This sequence joins TRBV12-2 and TRBJ2-4; TRBD2 is the table's D call, not checked against the DNA. TRBV12-2 is deemed a pseudogene. The CDR3 extends over 18 amino acids.

The rearrangement links TRBV19 to TRBJ1-6, with D maybe TRBD1 (6 bases). The CDR3 contains 15 residues. Trimming took 1 base from V and 7 from J, leaving 11 bases between them. CDR1 and CDR2 (germline): LNHDA, SQIVND (reference sequence). CDR3 amino acids: CASSIGQALNSPLHF. The DNA of the CDR3 is TGTGCCAGTAGTATAGGACAGGCGTTGAATTCACCCCTCCACTTT.

This chain joins TRBV13 and TRBJ2-3; 10 bases map to TRBD2. V shed 5 bases, J shed 1 base, and the junction held 18 bases outside the gene matches. Germline CDR1 PRHDT, CDR2 FYEKMQ (reference sequence). This CDR3 spans 20 amino acids. CDR3 protein: CASSLNVLAGIMGGTDTQYF. The DNA for the CDR3 is TGTGCCAGCAGCCTAAACGTACTAGCGGGGATCATGGGGGGCACAGATACGCAGTATTTT. The whole variable domain, remainder taken from reference TRBV13 and TRBJ2-3, is AAGVIQSPRHLIKEKRETATLKCYPIPRHDTVYWYQQGPGQDPQFLISFYEKMQSDKGSIPDRFSAQQFSDYHSELNMSSLELGDSALYFCASSLNVLAGIMGGTDTQYFGPGTRLTVL.

A few counts support this clone. The chain uses TRBV6-4 and TRBJ2-3; D gene uncertain. Trimming cost V 0 bases and J 2 bases, with 12 bases left between them. Germline V gives CDR1 MRHNA, CDR2 SNTAGT. The CDR3 extends over 16 amino acids. The DNA for the CDR3 is TGTGCCAGCAGTGACTCGCCAGCGCGCAACACAGATACGCAGTATTTT. Its protein is CASSDSPARNTDTQYF.

The rearrangement joins TRBV5-4 to TRBJ1-4; unclear D gene. The CDR3 length is 18 residues. The germline V gene encodes CDR1 SGHNT and CDR2 YYREEE (reference sequence). V lost 0 bases and J lost 0, with 15 bases in between. The DNA for the CDR3 is TGTGCCAGCAGCTTGGGGGGAGGAAACCTTGCAACTAATGAAAAACTGTTTTTT. Translated, it gives CASSLGGGNLATNEKLFF.

This rearrangement joins TRBV7-9 to TRBJ1-5; 7 nucleotides line up with TRBD1. CDR1 and CDR2 from the germline V gene are SEHNR and FQNEAQ (reference sequence). The CDR3 spans 13 residues. Trimming removed 4 bases from V and 5 bases from J; junction bases left unmatched: 2. The CDR3 loop reads CASSWDSHQPQHF. The CDR3 DNA reads as TGTGCCAGCAGCTGGGACAGTCATCAGCCCCAGCATTTT.